This T cell receptor beta chain stems from a study of shared clonotypes between healthy human individuals. Trimming stripped 3 bases from V and 1 base from J, with 10 bases between. CDR3 length: 14 amino acids. Germline-derived CDR1 and CDR2 are WNHNN and SYGVQD (reference sequence). CD8 cells regarded as naive lacked CD45RO, were positively chosen for CCR7, and omitted terminally differentiated effector memory CD45RA+ cells. Concerning this clone: The antigen is unknown.

Profiling relied on immunoSEQ multiplex PCR, and the TCRdb table lists in-frame clones only, not all of them. The table lists hundreds of thousands of clones, approximately 96% of them singletons. The study, taken as a whole, reports: In this cohort, only blood was sampled, and tissue repertoires likely differ. Donor scarcity curtailed the genetic and exposure-history diversity represented herein.

The V gene is TRBV10-1, the J gene TRBJ2-7; D remains unclear. The TCR originated in a woman younger than 45 in good health. The sequencing input was naive CD8+ T cells sorted from blood. The CDR3 coding sequence is TGCGCCAGCAGTGATTCAACCAGATCCTACGAGCAGTACTTC. The encoded protein is CASSDSTRSYEQYF.